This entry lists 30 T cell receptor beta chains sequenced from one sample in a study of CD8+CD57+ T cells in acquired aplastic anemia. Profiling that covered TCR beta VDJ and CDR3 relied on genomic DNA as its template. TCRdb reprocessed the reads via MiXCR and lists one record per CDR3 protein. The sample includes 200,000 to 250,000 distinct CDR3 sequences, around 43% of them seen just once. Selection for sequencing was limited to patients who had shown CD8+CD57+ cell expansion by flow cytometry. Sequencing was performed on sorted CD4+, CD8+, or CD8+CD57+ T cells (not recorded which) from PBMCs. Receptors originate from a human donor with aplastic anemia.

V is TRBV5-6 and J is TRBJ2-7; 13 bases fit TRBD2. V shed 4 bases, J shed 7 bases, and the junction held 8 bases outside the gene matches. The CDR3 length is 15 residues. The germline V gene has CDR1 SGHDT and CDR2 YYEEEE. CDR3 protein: CASSRGLAGVGEQYF. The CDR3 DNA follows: TGTGCCAGCAGCCGCGGACTAGCGGGGGTGGGTGAGCAGTACTTC. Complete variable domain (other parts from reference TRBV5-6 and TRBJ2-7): DAGVTQSPTHLIKTRGQQVTLRCSPKSGHDTVSWYQQALGQGPQFIFQYYEEEERQRGNFPDRFSGHQFPNYSSELNVNALLLGDSALYLCASSRGLAGVGEQYFGPGTRLTVT.

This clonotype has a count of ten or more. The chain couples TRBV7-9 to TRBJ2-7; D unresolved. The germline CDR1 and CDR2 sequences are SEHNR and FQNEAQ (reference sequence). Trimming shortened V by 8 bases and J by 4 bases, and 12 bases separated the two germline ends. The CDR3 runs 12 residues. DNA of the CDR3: TGTGCCAGCCGTATCGACGGGTACGAGCAGTACTTC. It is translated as CASRIDGYEQYF.

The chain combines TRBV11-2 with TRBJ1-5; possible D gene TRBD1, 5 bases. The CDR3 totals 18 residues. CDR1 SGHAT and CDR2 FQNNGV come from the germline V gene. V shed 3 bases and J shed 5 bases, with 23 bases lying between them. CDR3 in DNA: TGTGCCAGCAGCTTGGGAGAGGGGTTATATGGATGGGATCAGCCCCAGCATTTT. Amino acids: CASSLGEGLYGWDQPQHF.

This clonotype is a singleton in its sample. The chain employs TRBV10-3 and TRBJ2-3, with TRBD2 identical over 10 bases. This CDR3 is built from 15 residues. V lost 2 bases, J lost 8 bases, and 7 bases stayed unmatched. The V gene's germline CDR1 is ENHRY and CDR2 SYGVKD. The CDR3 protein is CAISEPSGSGGTQYF. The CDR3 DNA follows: TGTGCCATCAGTGAGCCTAGCGGGAGTGGAGGTACGCAGTATTTT.

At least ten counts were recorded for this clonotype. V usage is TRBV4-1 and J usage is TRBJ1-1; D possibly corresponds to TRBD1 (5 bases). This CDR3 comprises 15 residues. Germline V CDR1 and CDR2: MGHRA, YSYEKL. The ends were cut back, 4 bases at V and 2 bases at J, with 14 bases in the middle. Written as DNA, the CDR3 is TGCGCCAGCAGCCCTACAGGCACACGTAACACTGAAGCTTTCTTT. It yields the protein CASSPTGTRNTEAFF.

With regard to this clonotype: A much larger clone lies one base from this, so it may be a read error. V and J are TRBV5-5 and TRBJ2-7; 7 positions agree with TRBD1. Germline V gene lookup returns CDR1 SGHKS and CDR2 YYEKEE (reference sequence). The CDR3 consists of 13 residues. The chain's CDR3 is CASGLGTVYEQYF. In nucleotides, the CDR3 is TGTGCCAGCGGCTTGGGGACAGTCTACGAGCAGTACTTC.

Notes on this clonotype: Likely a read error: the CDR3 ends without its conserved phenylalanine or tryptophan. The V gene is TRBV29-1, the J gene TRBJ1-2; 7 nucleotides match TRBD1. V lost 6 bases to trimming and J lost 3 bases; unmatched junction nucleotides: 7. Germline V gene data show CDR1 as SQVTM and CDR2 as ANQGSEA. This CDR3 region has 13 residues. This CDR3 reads CSVGQGVDYGYTL. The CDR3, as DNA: TGCAGCGTGGGGCAGGGGGTTGACTATGGCTACACCTTG.

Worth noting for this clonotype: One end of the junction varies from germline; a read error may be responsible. The CDR3 sequence: CAGSPSQVGSTEAFF. As DNA, the CDR3 is TGTGCCGGCAGTCCCTCACAGGTGGGGAGCACTGAAGCTTTCTTT. V is TRBV27 and J is TRBJ1-1; the D gene is possibly TRBD1 (5 bases). The germline V gene encodes CDR1 MNHEY and CDR2 SMNVEV (reference sequence). The length of the CDR3 is 15 residues.

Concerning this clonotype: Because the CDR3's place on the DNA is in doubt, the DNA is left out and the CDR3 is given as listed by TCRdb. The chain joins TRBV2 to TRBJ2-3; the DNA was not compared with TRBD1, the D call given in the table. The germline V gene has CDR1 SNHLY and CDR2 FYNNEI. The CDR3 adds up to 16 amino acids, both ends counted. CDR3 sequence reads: CASSILGQGSTDTQYF.

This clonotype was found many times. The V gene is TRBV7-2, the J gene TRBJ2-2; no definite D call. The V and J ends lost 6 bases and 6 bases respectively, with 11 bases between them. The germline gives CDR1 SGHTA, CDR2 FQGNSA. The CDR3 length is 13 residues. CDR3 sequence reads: CASSLSSSGELFF. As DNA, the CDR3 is TGTGCCAGCAGTCTAAGCAGTTCCGGGGAGCTGTTTTTT.

The CDR3 here is CSARERGTLREQYF. The DNA for the CDR3 is TGCAGTGCTAGAGAGCGGGGGACTCTCAGGGAGCAGTACTTC. This sequence joins TRBV20-1 and TRBJ2-7, with 7 bases lining up with TRBD2. V dropped 0 bases and J dropped 7; count of bases not matched to a gene: 9. CDR1 and CDR2 from the germline V gene are DFQATT and SNEGSKA (reference sequence). The CDR3 is 14 residues long.

The DNA for the CDR3 is TGTGCCAGCACCTACAGCCCGGGACAGGGGGCGCTAGGAACTGAAGCTTTCTTT. Translated, it gives CASTYSPGQGALGTEAFF. The V gene is TRBV7-9, the J gene TRBJ1-1; 12 bases fit TRBD1. The CDR3 has 18 residues. The V segment lost 7 bases and the J segment 5 bases; nucleotides outside the gene matches: 17. From germline, CDR1 is SEHNR and CDR2 FQNEAQ (reference sequence).

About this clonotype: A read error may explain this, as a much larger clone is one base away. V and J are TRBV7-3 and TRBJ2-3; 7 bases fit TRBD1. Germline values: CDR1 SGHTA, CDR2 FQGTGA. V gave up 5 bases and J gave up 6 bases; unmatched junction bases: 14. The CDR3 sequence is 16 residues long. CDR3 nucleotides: TGTGCCAGCAGCGAGGGGACAGCTGGGGTGGACGATACGCAGTATTTT. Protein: CASSEGTAGVDDTQYF.

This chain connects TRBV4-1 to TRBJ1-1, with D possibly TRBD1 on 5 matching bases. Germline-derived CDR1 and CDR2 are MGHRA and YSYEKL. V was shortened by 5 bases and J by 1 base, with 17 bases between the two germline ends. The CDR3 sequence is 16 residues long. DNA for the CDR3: TGCGCCAGCAGCTTACAGGTTACTATGGAGAACACTGAAGCTTTCTTT. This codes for CASSLQVTMENTEAFF.

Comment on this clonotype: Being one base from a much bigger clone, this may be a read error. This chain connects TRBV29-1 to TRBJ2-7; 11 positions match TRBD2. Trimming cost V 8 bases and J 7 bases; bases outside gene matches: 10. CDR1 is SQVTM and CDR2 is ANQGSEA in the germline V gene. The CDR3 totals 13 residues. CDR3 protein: CSITPLAGEEQYF. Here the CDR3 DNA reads TGCAGCATAACCCCACTAGCGGGAGAAGAGCAGTACTTC.

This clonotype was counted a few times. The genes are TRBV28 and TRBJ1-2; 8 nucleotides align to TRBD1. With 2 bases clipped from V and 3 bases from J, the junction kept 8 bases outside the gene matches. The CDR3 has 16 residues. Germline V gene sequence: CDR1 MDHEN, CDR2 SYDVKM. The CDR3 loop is CASSLQAGGWDYGYTF. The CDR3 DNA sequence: TGTGCCAGCAGTTTACAGGCAGGGGGCTGGGACTATGGCTACACCTTC.

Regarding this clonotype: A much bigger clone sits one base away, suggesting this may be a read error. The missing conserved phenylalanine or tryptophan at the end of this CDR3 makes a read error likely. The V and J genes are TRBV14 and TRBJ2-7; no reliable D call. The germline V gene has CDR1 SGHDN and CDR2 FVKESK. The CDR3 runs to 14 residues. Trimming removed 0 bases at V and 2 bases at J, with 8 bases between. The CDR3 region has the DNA TGTGCCAGCAGCCAAGATTTGCCACCCTACGAGCAGTACTCC. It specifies CASSQDLPPYEQYS.

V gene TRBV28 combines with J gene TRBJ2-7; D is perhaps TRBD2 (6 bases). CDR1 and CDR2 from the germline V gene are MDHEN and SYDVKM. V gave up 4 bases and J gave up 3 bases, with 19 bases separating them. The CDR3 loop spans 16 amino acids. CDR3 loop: CASSSPPSELHYEQYF. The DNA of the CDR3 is TGTGCCAGCAGTTCCCCCCCTAGCGAGCTCCACTACGAGCAGTACTTC.

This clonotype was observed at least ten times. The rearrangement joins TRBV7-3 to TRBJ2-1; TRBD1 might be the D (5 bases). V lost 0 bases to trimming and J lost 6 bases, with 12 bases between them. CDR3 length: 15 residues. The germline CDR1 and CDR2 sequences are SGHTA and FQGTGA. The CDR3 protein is CASSLTRGQGNEQFF. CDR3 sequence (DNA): TGTGCCAGCAGCTTAACACGAGGTCAGGGCAATGAGCAGTTCTTC. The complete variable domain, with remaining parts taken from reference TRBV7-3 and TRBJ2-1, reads GAGVSQTPSNKVTEKGKYVELRCDPISGHTALYWYRQSLGQGPEFLIYFQGTGAADDSGLPNDRFFAVRPEGSVSTLKIQRTERGDSAVYLCASSLTRGQGNEQFFGPGTRLTVL.

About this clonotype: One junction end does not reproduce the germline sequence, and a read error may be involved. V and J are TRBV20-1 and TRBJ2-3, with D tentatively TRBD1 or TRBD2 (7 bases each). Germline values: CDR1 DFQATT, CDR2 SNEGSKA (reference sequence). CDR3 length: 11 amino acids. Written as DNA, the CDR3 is TGCAGTGCTAGCGGGGAGGGACAGTCCCGGTTT. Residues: CSASGEGQSRF.

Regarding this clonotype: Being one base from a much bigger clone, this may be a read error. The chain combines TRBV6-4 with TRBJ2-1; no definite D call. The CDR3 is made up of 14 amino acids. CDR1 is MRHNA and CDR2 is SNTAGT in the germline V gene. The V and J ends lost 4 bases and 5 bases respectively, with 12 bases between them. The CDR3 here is CASSVFEQHNEQFF. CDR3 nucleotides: TGTGCCAGCAGTGTTTTCGAGCAACACAATGAGCAGTTCTTC.

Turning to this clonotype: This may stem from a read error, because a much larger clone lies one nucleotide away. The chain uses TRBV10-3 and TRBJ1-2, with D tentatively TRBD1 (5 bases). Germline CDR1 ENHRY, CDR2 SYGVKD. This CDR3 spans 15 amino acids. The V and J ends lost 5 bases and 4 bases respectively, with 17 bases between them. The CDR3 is CAISYADSQLYGYTF. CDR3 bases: TGTGCCATCAGTTACGCTGACAGCCAGCTCTATGGCTACACCTTC.

CDR3 bases: TGTGCCAGTAGTGATGCGGGGGTGGGAGAGACCCAGTACTTC. It specifies CASSDAGVGETQYF. This chain connects TRBV19 to TRBJ2-5, with 7 bases aligning to TRBD2. V shed 5 bases, J shed 4 bases, and the junction held 7 bases outside the gene matches. CDR3 length equals 14 residues. CDR1 is LNHDA, CDR2 SQIVND, per germline (reference sequence). Variable domain in full (rest from reference TRBV19 and TRBJ2-5): DGGITQSPKYLFRKEGQNVTLSCEQNLNHDAMYWYRQDPGQGLRLIYYSQIVNDFQKGDIAEGYSVSREKKESFPLTVTSAQKNPTAFYLCASSDAGVGETQYFGPGTRLLVL.

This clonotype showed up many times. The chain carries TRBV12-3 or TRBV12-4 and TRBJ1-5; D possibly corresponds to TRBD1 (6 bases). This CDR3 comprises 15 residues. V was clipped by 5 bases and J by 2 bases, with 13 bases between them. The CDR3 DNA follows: TGTGCCAGCAGTCACGACAGGAAAGGCAATCAGCCCCAGCATTTT. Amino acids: CASSHDRKGNQPQHF.

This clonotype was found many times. The CDR3 region has the DNA TGTGCCAGCAGTTTAGGCAGGGACACAGATACGCAGTATTTT. Its translation is CASSLGRDTDTQYF. V is TRBV28 and J is TRBJ2-3; possibly TRBD1 for D (5 bases). Germline V gene lookup returns CDR1 MDHEN and CDR2 SYDVKM. The CDR3 extends over 14 amino acids. V gave up 2 bases and J gave up 2 bases, with 8 bases separating them.

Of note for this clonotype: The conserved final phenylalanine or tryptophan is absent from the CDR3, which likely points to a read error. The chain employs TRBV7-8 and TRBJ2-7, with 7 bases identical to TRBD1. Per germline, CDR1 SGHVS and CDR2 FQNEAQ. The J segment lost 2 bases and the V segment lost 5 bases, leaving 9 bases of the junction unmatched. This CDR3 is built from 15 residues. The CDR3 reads CASSQDAGQAYEQYS. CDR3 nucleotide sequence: TGTGCCAGCAGCCAAGATGCCGGACAGGCCTACGAGCAGTACTCC.

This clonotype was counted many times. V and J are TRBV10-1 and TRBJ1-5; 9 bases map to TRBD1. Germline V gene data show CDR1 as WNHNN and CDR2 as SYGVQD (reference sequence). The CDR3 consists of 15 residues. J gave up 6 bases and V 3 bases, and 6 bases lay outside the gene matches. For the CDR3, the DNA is TGCGCCAGCAGTGAACCCCGGGACAGGGTTCAGCCCCAGCATTTT. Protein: CASSEPRDRVQPQHF.

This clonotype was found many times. For the CDR3, the DNA is TGTGCCAGCAGCCCACCGGACAGGACGGTGAACACTGAAGCTTTCTTT. It translates to CASSPPDRTVNTEAFF. This chain links TRBV9 with TRBJ1-1, with 7 bases fitting TRBD1. Germline CDR1 and CDR2: SGDLS and YYNGEE. The V segment lost 4 bases and the J segment 0 bases; nucleotides outside the gene matches: 9. This CDR3 region has 16 residues.

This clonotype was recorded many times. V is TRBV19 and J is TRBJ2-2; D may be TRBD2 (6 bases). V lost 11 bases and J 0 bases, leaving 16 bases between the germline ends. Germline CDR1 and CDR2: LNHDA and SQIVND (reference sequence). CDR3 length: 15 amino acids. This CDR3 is CASMGGRTNTGELFF. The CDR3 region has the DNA TGTGCCTCGATGGGAGGCAGGACGAACACCGGGGAGCTGTTTTTT.

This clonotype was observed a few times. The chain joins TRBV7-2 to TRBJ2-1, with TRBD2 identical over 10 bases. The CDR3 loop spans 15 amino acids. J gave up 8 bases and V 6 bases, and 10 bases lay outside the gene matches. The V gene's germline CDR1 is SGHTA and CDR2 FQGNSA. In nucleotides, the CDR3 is TGTGCCAGCAGTGAGTTAGCGGGAGGTTGGGATGAGCAGTTCTTC. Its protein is CASSELAGGWDEQFF.